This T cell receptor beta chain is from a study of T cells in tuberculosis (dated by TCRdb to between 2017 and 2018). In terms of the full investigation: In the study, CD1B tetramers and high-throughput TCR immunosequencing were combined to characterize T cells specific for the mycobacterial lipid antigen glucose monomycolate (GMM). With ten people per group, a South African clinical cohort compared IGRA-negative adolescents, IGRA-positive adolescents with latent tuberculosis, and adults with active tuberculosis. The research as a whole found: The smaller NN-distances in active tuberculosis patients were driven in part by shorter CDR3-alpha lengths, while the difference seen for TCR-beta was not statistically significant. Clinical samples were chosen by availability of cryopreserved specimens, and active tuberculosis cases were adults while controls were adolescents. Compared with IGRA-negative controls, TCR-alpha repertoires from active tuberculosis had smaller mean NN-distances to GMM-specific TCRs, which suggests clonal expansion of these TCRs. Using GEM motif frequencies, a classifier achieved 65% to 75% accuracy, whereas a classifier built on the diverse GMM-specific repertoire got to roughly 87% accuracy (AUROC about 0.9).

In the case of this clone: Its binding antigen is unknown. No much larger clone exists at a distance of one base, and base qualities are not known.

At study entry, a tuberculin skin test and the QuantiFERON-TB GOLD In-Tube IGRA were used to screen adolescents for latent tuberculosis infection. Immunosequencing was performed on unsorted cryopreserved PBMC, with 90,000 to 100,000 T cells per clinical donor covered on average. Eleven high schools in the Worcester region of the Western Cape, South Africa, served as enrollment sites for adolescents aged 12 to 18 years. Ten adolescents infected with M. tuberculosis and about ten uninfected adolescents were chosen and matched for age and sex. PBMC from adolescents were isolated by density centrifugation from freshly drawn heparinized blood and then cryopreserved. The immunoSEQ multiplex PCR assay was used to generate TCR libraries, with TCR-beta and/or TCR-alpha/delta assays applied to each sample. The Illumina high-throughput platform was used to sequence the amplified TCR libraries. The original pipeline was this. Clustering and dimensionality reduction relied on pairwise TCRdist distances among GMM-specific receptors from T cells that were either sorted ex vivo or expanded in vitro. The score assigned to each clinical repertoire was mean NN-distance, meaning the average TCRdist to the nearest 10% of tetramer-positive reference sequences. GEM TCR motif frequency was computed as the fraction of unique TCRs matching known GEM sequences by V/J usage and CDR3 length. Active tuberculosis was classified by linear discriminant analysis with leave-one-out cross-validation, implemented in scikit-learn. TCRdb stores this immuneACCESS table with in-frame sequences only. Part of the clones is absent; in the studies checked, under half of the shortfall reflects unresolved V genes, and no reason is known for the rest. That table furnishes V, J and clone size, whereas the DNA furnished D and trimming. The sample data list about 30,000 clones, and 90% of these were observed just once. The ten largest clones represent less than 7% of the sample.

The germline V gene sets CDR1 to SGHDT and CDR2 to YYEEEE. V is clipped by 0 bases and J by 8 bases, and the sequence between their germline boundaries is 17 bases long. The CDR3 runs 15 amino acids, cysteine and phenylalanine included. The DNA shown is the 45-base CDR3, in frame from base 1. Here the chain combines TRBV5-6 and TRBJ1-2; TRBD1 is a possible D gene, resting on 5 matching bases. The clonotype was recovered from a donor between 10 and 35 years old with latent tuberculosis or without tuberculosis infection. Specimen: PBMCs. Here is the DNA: TGTGCCAGCAGCTTGGGTCTTGGGCAGGGCCGGGGCTACACCTTC. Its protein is CASSLGLGQGRGYTF.